Below, 9 T cell receptor beta chains from the same sample are listed, as sequenced in a study of CD8 T cells in Susac syndrome. Random hexamers were used to reverse transcribe the RNA input (about 0.45 to 1 ug). TCRdb re-called the immunoSEQ multiplex PCR reads through MiXCR, storing one row per CDR3 protein. The sample lists approximately 260,000 distinct CDR3 sequences, about 96% occurring once. The sample consisted of CD4+ T cells from PBMCs. All receptors derive from a human donor with Susac syndrome.

The chain recombines TRBV4-1 with TRBJ2-7, with 11 bases identical to TRBD2. The junction had 1 base not matched to a gene; V was cut back by 1 base and J by 2 bases. This CDR3 has 15 residues. The V gene's germline CDR1 is MGHRA and CDR2 YSYEKL. CDR3 in amino acids: CASSQVAGGPYEQYF. The CDR3, as DNA: TGCGCCAGCAGCCAAGTAGCGGGAGGGCCCTACGAGCAGTACTTC.

The rearrangement uses TRBV4-1 and TRBJ2-1; 11 bases agree with TRBD2. V lost 0 bases, J lost 4 bases, and 8 bases stayed unmatched. CDR1 MGHRA and CDR2 YSYEKL come from the germline V gene. This CDR3 is built from 18 residues. The CDR3 here is CASSQDRGLAEEYNEQFF. CDR3 coding DNA: TGCGCCAGCAGCCAAGATAGGGGACTAGCGGAAGAGTACAATGAGCAGTTCTTC.

This chain joins TRBV20-1 and TRBJ1-1; weak D call: TRBD1 (6 bases). The germline V gene encodes CDR1 DFQATT and CDR2 SNEGSKA (reference sequence). V was clipped by 0 bases and J by 5 bases, with 13 bases between them. The CDR3 runs to 14 residues. CDR3 region: CSARDPSGVTEAFF. CDR3 in DNA: TGCAGTGCTAGAGATCCCTCAGGGGTTACTGAAGCTTTCTTT.

V and J are TRBV25-1 and TRBJ1-2; D not resolved. The CDR3 is 15 amino acids. CDR1 and CDR2 from the germline V gene are MGHDK and SYGVNS. The V and J ends lost 1 base and 5 bases respectively, with 14 bases between them. CDR3 amino acids: CASSESRVLGYGYTF. CDR3 bases: TGTGCCAGCAGTGAATCAAGGGTTCTCGGTTATGGCTACACCTTC.

The chain carries TRBV20-1 and TRBJ2-5, with D perhaps given as TRBD1 or TRBD2 (5 bases each). In germline, CDR1 is DFQATT, CDR2 SNEGSKA (reference sequence). The length of the CDR3 is 14 residues. With 6 bases removed from V and 5 bases from J, the gap between germline ends came to 19 bases. CDR3 nucleotide sequence: TGCAGTGCCCGCCCTCGTCCGGGGCCGGAGACCCAGTACTTC. Translating it yields CSARPRPGPETQYF.

This CDR3 is CASGRDGPTDTQYF. The CDR3 nucleotides read TGTGCCAGCGGCCGGGACGGGCCCACAGATACGCAGTATTTT. V is TRBV12-3 or TRBV12-4 and J is TRBJ2-3; D tentatively fits TRBD1 or TRBD2 (5 bases each). V was pared by 8 bases and J by 2 bases, with 14 bases between. CDR3 length: 14 residues.

The CDR3 nucleotides read TGTGCCAGCAGTGTCCAGGGCCGAACCTACAATGAGCAGTTCTTC. Amino acids: CASSVQGRTYNEQFF. The chain employs TRBV6-4 and TRBJ2-1; D is possibly TRBD1 (5 bases). Deletions cut 4 bases from V and 2 bases from J, with 12 bases between. CDR3 size: 15 residues. CDR1 and CDR2 (germline): MRHNA, SNTAGT.

The chain is built from TRBV20-1 and TRBJ1-2, with TRBD1 matching 10 bases. The CDR3 length is 15 residues. V dropped 5 bases and J dropped 2; count of bases not matched to a gene: 8. Looked up from germline, CDR1 is DFQATT and CDR2 is SNEGSKA (reference sequence). In DNA, the CDR3 is TGCAGTGCTGTTGTCCCGGGACAGGGGAACTATGGCTACACCTTC. Translated, it gives CSAVVPGQGNYGYTF.

This sequence joins TRBV7-8 and TRBJ2-4; D is perhaps TRBD1 or TRBD2 (6 bases each). V was trimmed by 0 bases and J by 7 bases, leaving 13 bases between them. The germline CDR1 and CDR2 sequences are SGHVS and FQNEAQ. The CDR3 covers 15 residues. CDR3 sequence (DNA): TGTGCCAGCAGCTTAGCGGGGGGAAGGGGGAACATTCAGTACTTC. Its protein product is CASSLAGGRGNIQYF.